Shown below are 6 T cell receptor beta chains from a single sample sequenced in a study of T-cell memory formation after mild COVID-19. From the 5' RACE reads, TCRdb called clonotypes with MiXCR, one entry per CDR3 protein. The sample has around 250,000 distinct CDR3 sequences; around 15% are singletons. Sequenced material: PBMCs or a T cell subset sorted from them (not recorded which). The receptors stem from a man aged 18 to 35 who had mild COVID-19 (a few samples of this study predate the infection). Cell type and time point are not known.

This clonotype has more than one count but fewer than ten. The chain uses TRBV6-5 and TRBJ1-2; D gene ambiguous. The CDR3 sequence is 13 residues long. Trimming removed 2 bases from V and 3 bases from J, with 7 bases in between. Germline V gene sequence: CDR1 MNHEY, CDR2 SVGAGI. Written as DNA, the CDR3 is TGTGCCAGCAGTTACAGGCGAGACTATGGCTACACCTTC. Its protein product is CASSYRRDYGYTF.

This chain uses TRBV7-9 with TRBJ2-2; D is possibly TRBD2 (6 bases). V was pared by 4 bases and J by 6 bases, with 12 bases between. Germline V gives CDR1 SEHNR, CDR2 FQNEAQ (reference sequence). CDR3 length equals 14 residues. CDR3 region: CASSYTGGSGELFF. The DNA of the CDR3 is TGTGCCAGCAGCTACACCGGGGGATCCGGGGAGCTGTTTTTT.

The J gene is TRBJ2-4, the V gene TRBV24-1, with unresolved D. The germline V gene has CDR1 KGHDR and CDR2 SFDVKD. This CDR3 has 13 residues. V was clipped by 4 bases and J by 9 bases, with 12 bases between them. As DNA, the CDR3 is TGTGCCACCAGTGACCCGAAAGTGGGCATTCAGTACTTC. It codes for CATSDPKVGIQYF.

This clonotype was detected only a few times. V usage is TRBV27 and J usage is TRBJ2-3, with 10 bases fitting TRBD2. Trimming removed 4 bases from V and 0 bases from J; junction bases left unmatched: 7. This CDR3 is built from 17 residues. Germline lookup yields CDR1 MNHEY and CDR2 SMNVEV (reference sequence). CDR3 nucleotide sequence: TGTGCCAGCAGTTACCTAGCGGGGGCCCTTAGCACAGATACGCAGTATTTT. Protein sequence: CASSYLAGALSTDTQYF.

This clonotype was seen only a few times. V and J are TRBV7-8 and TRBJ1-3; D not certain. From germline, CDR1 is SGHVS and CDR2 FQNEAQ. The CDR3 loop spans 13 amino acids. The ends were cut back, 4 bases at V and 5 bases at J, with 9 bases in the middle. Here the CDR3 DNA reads TGTGCCAGCAGCTGGTTGGGAAGAAACACCATATATTTT. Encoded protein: CASSWLGRNTIYF.

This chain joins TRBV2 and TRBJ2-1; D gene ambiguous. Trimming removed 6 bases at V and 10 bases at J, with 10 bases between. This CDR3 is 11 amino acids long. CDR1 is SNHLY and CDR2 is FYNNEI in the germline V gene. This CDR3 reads CASRRANEQFF. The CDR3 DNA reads TGTGCCAGCAGAAGGGCGAACGAGCAGTTCTTC.